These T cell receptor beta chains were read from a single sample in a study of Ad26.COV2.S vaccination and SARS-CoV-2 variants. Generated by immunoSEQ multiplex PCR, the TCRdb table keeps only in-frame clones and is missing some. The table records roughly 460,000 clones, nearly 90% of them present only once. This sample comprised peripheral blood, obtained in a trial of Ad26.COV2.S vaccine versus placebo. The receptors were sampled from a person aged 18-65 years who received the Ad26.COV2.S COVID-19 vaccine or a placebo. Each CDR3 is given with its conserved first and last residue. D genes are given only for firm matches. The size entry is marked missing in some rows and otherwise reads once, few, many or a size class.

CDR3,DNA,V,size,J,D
CASSYVRGAGNYNEQFF,TGTGCCAGCAGTTACGTTCGGGGCGCAGGTAACTACAATGAGCAGTTCTTC,TRBV6-2/TRBV6-3,few,TRBJ2-1,-
CASRTGRVNTEAFF,TGTGCCAGCAGAACAGGGAGAGTGAACACTGAAGCTTTCTTT,TRBV6-5,-,TRBJ1-1,-
CASTLTGGSNQPQHF,TGTGCCAGCACCTTAACGGGTGGATCAAATCAGCCCCAGCATTTT,TRBV2,-,TRBJ1-5,-
CASSLAGGVGASYEQYF,TGTGCCAGCAGCTTAGCCGGGGGAGTAGGGGCCTCCTACGAGCAGTACTTC,TRBV7-8,once,TRBJ2-7,-
CASGPPSAGNGNEQFF,TGTGCCAGCGGGCCACCATCAGCGGGAAATGGCAATGAGCAGTTCTTC,TRBV25-1,few,TRBJ2-1,TRBD2
CASSFLNQPQHF,TGTGCCAGCAGTTTTCTGAATCAGCCCCAGCATTTT,TRBV27,-,TRBJ1-5,-
CASSKPIYGYTF,TGTGCCAGCAGCAAACCCATATATGGCTACACCTTC,TRBV21-1,-,TRBJ1-2,-
CAWTPTGGGNSPLHF,TGTGCCTGGACTCCCACGGGGGGAGGCAATTCACCCCTCCACTTT,TRBV30,-,TRBJ1-6,-
CASSFRQGPEAFF,TGTGCCAGCAGCTTCAGGCAGGGGCCTGAAGCTTTCTTT,TRBV7-9,-,TRBJ1-1,-
CASRRLGTARVGYGYTF,TGTGCCAGTAGGCGCTTAGGGACAGCCCGAGTGGGGTATGGCTACACCTTC,TRBV19,-,TRBJ1-2,TRBD1
CASSYGNSYEQYF,TGTGCCAGCAGCTACGGGAATTCCTACGAGCAGTACTTC,TRBV9,-,TRBJ2-7,-
CASSFGSTTRETQYF,TGCGCCAGCAGCTTCGGCAGCACTACCCGAGAGACCCAGTACTTC,TRBV5-1,-,TRBJ2-5,-
CASSVGAGGPAETQYF,TGTGCCAGCAGCGTAGGAGCAGGGGGACCTGCGGAGACCCAGTACTTC,TRBV9,-,TRBJ2-5,TRBD1
CASSLPGAYGYTF,TGTGCCAGCAGTTTACCGGGTGCCTATGGCTACACCTTC,TRBV28,-,TRBJ1-2,-
CASSLVRVGEQYF,TGCGCCAGCAGCTTGGTTAGGGTCGGCGAGCAGTACTTC,TRBV5-1,-,TRBJ2-7,-
CASWGGATEAFF,TGTGCCAGCTGGGGGGGGGCCACTGAAGCTTTCTTT,TRBV18,-,TRBJ1-1,-
CASSRGNIQYF,TGCGCCAGCAGTAGAGGAAACATTCAGTACTTC,TRBV4-1,-,TRBJ2-4,-
CASSYSGTEGGPQHF,TGTGCCAGCAGTTACTCTGGGACAGAGGGGGGGCCCCAGCATTTT,TRBV6-5,-,TRBJ1-5,TRBD1
CASSQEGSTEAFF,TGTGCCAGCAGCCAAGAGGGATCCACTGAAGCTTTCTTT,TRBV4-2,-,TRBJ1-1,-
CASSQLGQPNQETQYF,TGTGCCAGCAGCCAGCTGGGACAGCCCAACCAAGAGACCCAGTACTTC,TRBV14,-,TRBJ2-5,TRBD1
CASSGSGGSYEQYF,TGTGCCAGCAGTGGTAGCGGGGGATCCTACGAGCAGTACTTC,TRBV25-1,-,TRBJ2-7,TRBD2
CASSSIGHSTLPPRSFF,TGTGCCAGCAGCTCCATCGGACACTCTACCCTGCCGCCGCGGTCGTTCTTC,TRBV9,-,TRBJ2-1,-
CASSWRQGGNQPQHF,TGTGCCAGCAGCTGGAGACAGGGGGGCAATCAGCCCCAGCATTTT,TRBV7-2,-,TRBJ1-5,TRBD1
CASSRTVNTGKQFF,TGCGCCAGCAGCCGGACCGTAAACACGGGCAAGCAGTTCTTC,TRBV4-3,-,TRBJ2-1,-
CAWSVGQGNTEAFF,TGTGCCTGGAGTGTAGGTCAGGGCAACACTGAAGCTTTCTTT,TRBV30,-,TRBJ1-1,-
CASSLRGGSLTDTQYF,TGTGCCAGCAGCTTGCGGGGCGGGAGTCTGACAGATACGCAGTATTTT,TRBV5-4,-,TRBJ2-3,TRBD2
CASEGANYGYTF,TGTGCCAGCGAGGGGGCTAACTATGGCTACACCTTC,TRBV19,once,TRBJ1-2,-
CASSYAGESYEQYF,TGTGCCAGCAGTTACGCAGGGGAATCCTACGAGCAGTACTTC,TRBV6-2/TRBV6-3,-,TRBJ2-7,-
CASSRPWGDYGYTF,TGTGCCAGCAGCCGACCCTGGGGGGACTATGGCTACACCTTC,TRBV28,-,TRBJ1-2,-
CASSLGSGTIQETQYF,TGCGCCAGCAGCTTGGGGTCAGGGACAATCCAAGAGACCCAGTACTTC,TRBV5-1,-,TRBJ2-5,-
CASSSGSSDFGYTF,TGTGCCAGTAGTTCGGGGTCATCGGATTTCGGCTACACCTTC,TRBV19,-,TRBJ1-2,-
CASSISGVGSNQPQHF,TGTGCCAGTAGTATATCGGGCGTAGGTTCCAATCAGCCCCAGCATTTT,TRBV19,-,TRBJ1-5,-
CASSRQYETGTETQYF,TGTGCCAGCAGCAGACAATATGAGACAGGGACAGAGACCCAGTACTTC,TRBV7-9,-,TRBJ2-5,TRBD1
CASSQGLVTGDHGYTF,TGCGCCAGCAGCCAGGGCTTAGTTACAGGGGATCATGGCTACACCTTC,TRBV4-3,-,TRBJ1-2,TRBD1
CASSFTDPSGNQPQHF,TGTGCCAGCAGCTTTACCGACCCCTCGGGCAATCAGCCCCAGCATTTT,TRBV7-9,-,TRBJ1-5,-
CAISESATESYNEQFF,TGTGCCATCAGTGAGTCGGCGACAGAAAGCTACAATGAGCAGTTCTTC,TRBV10-3,-,TRBJ2-1,-
CASSQVSLAYSDYEQYF,TGTGCCAGCAGCCAAGTCTCTCTAGCGTATAGCGACTACGAGCAGTACTTC,TRBV4-2,-,TRBJ2-7,-
CASSQDFGQWTEAFF,TGTGCCAGCAGCCAAGATTTCGGGCAGTGGACTGAAGCTTTCTTT,TRBV4-2,-,TRBJ1-1,-
CASSLNPTGELFF,TGTGCCAGCAGTTTAAACCCCACCGGGGAGCTGTTTTTT,TRBV12-3/TRBV12-4,-,TRBJ2-2,-
CASSPVQETQYF,TGTGCCAGCTCACCCGTCCAAGAGACCCAGTACTTC,TRBV18,-,TRBJ2-5,-
CASNYAGDRNEQYF,TGTGCCAGCAATTATGCAGGGGATAGGAACGAGCAGTACTTC,TRBV9,-,TRBJ2-7,-
CASSLKAAGANVLTF,TGCGCCAGCAGCTTGAAGGCGGCAGGGGCCAACGTCCTGACTTTC,TRBV5-1,-,TRBJ2-6,-
CASRGTYEQFF,TGTGCCAGCAGGGGGACTTACGAGCAGTTCTTC,TRBV12-3/TRBV12-4,once,TRBJ2-1,-